A selection of T cell receptor beta chains follows, all from one sample in a study of blood T cell repertoires in COVID-19. The table came from immunoSEQ multiplex PCR; TCRdb's copy has only in-frame clones and leaves some out. The sample has 200,000 to 250,000 clones, about 80% seen once. What was sequenced was peripheral blood. These receptors came from a woman older than 75 with COVID-19, enrolled during active disease. The CDR3 runs from the conserved cysteine through the conserved F or W. D genes are given only for firm matches. Clone size is shown for a subset of rows, as once, few, many or a class of expanded clone.

.,TRBV27,.,TRBJ2-2,CASSFGGRGGSGELFF,TGTGCCAGCAGCTTCGGGGGGCGCGGAGGGTCCGGGGAGCTGTTTTTT
.,TRBV6-6,.,TRBJ1-1,CASRSTGPEAFF,TGTGCCAGCAGGTCGACAGGCCCTGAAGCTTTCTTT
.,TRBV7-2,.,TRBJ2-7,CASSPGTPRYEQYF,TGTGCCAGCAGCCCCGGGACTCCGCGGTACGAGCAGTACTTC
.,TRBV4-1,.,TRBJ1-5,CASSQVEGQPQHF,TGCGCCAGCAGCCAAGTGGAGGGGCAGCCCCAGCATTTT
TRBD2,TRBV18,.,TRBJ2-1,CASSRGLAGINEQFF,TGTGCCAGCTCACGGGGACTAGCGGGAATCAATGAGCAGTTCTTC
.,TRBV15,once,TRBJ1-1,CATSTELYTEAFF,TGTGCCACCAGCACAGAACTGTACACTGAAGCTTTCTTT
.,TRBV7-9,.,TRBJ2-2,CASRLTGGTGELFF,TGTGCCAGCAGACTTACCGGGGGCACCGGGGAGCTGTTTTTT
.,TRBV29-1,few,TRBJ1-2,CSVERGSFGYTF,TGCAGCGTTGAACGGGGGTCGTTTGGCTACACCTTC
.,TRBV7-8,.,TRBJ1-4,CASSLSFPRPNEKLFF,TGTGCCAGCAGCTTAAGTTTCCCCAGGCCTAATGAAAAACTGTTTTTT
.,TRBV11-1,.,TRBJ2-5,CASSPLGVGETQYF,TGTGCCAGCAGCCCTCTCGGGGTAGGAGAGACCCAGTACTTC
.,TRBV14,.,TRBJ1-2,CASSPLSEEGRYGYTF,TGTGCCAGCAGCCCCCTAAGCGAGGAGGGAAGATATGGCTACACCTTC
.,TRBV6-5,.,TRBJ2-4,CASSYLTAAKNIQYF,TGTGCCAGCAGTTACCTGACAGCAGCCAAAAACATTCAGTACTTC
TRBD1,TRBV2,.,TRBJ1-2,CASREGRGKGGAYGYTF,TGTGCCAGCAGAGAGGGCAGGGGGAAGGGTGGTGCCTATGGCTACACCTTC
.,TRBV10-3,.,TRBJ2-7,CAIGRDTYEQYF,TGTGCCATCGGTCGGGACACTTACGAGCAGTACTTC
.,TRBV5-1,once,TRBJ2-3,CASSLDRGTDTQYF,TGCGCCAGCAGCTTGGATCGGGGAACAGATACGCAGTATTTT
.,TRBV6-5,.,TRBJ2-4,CASSLSSVAKNIQYF,TGTGCCAGCAGTTTGTCGTCAGTAGCCAAAAACATTCAGTACTTC
TRBD1,TRBV6-5,.,TRBJ1-2,CASSYSGQGGFGYTF,TGTGCCAGCAGTTACTCGGGACAGGGTGGGTTTGGCTACACCTTC
.,TRBV2,.,TRBJ1-1,CASREGAAVGTEAFF,TGTGCCAGCAGGGAGGGAGCGGCGGTAGGAACTGAAGCTTTCTTT
TRBD1,TRBV6-5,.,TRBJ2-7,CASSYRTGGREQYF,TGTGCCAGCAGTTACCGGACAGGGGGACGCGAGCAGTACTTC
.,TRBV28,.,TRBJ1-4,CASSLRLTTNEKLFF,TGTGCCAGCAGTTTGAGGCTGACAACTAATGAAAAACTGTTTTTT
.,TRBV5-1,.,TRBJ1-1,CASSFGVTDTEAFF,TGCGCCAGCAGCTTCGGGGTCACAGACACTGAAGCTTTCTTT
.,TRBV18,.,TRBJ1-4,CASSRTQATNEKLFF,TGTGCCAGCTCACGTACACAGGCAACTAATGAAAAACTGTTTTTT
.,TRBV11-1,.,TRBJ1-1,CASSPTGVLLGTEAFF,TGTGCCAGCAGTCCGACAGGCGTCCTTTTGGGCACTGAAGCTTTCTTT
.,TRBV5-6,once,TRBJ2-7,CASSLMRTGEQYF,TGTGCCAGCAGCTTAATGCGTACGGGGGAGCAGTACTTC
.,TRBV29-1,.,TRBJ1-4,CSVVEGNEKLFF,TGCAGCGTTGTGGAGGGCAATGAAAAACTGTTTTTT
.,TRBV2,.,TRBJ2-3,CASSSDYPTDTQYF,TGTGCCAGCAGTTCGGACTACCCCACAGATACGCAGTATTTT
TRBD2,TRBV19,once,TRBJ2-3,CASSPTSGSSTDTQYF,TGTGCCAGTAGTCCGACTAGCGGGTCAAGCACAGATACGCAGTATTTT
.,TRBV19,.,TRBJ2-3,CASSKSRGTQYF,TGTGCCAGTAGTAAGTCAAGAGGAACGCAGTATTTT
.,TRBV9,.,TRBJ2-4,CARPQELTKNIQYF,TGTGCCAGACCCCAAGAACTAACCAAAAACATTCAGTACTTC
.,TRBV5-1,.,TRBJ2-3,CASSPGYTDTQYF,TGCGCCAGCAGCCCGGGGTACACAGATACGCAGTATTTT
.,TRBV6-5,few,TRBJ1-6,CATHRDNSYNSPLHF,TGTGCCACCCACAGGGACAACTCCTATAATTCACCCCTCCACTTT
.,TRBV5-8,few,TRBJ1-2,CASTIGQLANYGYTF,TGTGCCAGCACCATTGGACAGTTAGCTAACTATGGCTACACCTTC
TRBD2,TRBV10-3,.,TRBJ2-1,CAISGRDNEQFF,TGTGCCATCAGCGGGAGGGATAATGAGCAGTTCTTC
.,TRBV14,.,TRBJ1-5,CASSQSRDQPQHF,TGTGCCAGCAGCCAATCCAGGGATCAGCCCCAGCATTTT
.,TRBV5-1,.,TRBJ1-3,CASRPQISAGNTIYF,TGCGCCAGCAGACCGCAGATTTCAGCTGGAAACACCATATATTTT
.,TRBV9,.,TRBJ1-3,CASGDNGRNTIYF,TGTGCCAGCGGGGACAACGGGAGAAACACCATATATTTT